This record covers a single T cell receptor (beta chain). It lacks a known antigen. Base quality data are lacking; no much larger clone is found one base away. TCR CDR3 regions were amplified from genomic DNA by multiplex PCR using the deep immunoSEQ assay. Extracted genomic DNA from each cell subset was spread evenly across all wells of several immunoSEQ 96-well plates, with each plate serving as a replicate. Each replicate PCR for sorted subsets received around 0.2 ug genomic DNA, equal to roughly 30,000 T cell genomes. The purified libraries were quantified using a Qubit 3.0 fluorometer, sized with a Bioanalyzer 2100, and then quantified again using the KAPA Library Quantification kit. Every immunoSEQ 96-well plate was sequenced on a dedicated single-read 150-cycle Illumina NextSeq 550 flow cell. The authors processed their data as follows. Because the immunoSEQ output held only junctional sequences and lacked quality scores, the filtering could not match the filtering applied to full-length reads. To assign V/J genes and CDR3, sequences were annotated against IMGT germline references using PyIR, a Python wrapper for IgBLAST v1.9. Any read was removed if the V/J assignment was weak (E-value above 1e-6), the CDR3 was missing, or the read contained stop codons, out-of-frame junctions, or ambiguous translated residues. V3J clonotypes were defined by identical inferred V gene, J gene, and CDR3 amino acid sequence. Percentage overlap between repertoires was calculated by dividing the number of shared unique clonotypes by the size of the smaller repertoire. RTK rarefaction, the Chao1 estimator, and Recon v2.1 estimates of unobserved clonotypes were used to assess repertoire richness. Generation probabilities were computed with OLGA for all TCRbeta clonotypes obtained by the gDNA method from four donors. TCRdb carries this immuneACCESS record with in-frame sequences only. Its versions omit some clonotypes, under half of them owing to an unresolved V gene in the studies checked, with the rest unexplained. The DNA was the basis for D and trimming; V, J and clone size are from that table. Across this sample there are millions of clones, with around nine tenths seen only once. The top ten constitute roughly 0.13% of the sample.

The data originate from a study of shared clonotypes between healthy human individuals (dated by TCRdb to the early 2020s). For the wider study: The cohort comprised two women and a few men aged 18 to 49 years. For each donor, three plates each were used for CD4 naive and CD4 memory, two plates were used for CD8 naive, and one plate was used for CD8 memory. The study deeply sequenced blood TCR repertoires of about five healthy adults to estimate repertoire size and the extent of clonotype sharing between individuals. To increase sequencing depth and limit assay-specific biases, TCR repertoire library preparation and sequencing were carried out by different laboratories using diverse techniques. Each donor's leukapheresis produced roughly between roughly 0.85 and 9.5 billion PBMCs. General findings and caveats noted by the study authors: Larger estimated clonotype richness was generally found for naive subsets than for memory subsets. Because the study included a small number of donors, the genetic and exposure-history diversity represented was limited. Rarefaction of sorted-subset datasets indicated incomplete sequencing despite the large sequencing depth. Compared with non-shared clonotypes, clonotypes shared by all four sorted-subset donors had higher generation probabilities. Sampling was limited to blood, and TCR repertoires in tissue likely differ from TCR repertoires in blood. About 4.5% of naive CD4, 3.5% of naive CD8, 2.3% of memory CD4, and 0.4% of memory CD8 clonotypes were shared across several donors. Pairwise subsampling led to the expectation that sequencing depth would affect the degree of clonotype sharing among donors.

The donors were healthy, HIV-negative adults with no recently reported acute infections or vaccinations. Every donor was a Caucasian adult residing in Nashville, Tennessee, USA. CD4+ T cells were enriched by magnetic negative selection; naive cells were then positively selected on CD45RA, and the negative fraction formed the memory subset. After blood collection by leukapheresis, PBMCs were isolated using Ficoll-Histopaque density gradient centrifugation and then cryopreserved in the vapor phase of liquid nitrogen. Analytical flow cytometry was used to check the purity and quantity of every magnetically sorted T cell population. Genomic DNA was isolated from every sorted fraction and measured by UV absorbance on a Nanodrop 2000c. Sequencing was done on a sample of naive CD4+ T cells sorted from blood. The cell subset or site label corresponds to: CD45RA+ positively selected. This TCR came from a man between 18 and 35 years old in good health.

The DNA sequence reads TGTGCCAGCAGCCCCCGGGTAGCGGGGGGGGTGTACACCCAGTACTTC. Translated, it gives CASSPRVAGGVYTQYF. The chain uses TRBV7-9 and TRBJ2-5, and TRBD2 matches 11 of the central bases. V trim: 5 bases; J trim: 8 bases; unmatched bases: 13. Counted from cysteine to phenylalanine, this CDR3 has 16 amino acids. The sequence is cut down to CDR3 DNA, 48 bases in frame from base 1. Reading the germline V gene (reference sequence) gives CDR1 SEHNR and CDR2 FQNEAQ.